These 17 T cell receptor beta chains share one sample of origin, sequenced in a study of T cells after yellow fever vaccination. TCRdb itself ran the 5' RACE reads through MiXCR, one entry per CDR3 protein. The sample has over 150,000 distinct CDR3 sequences, approximately 6.2% seen once. Specimen: CD4+ T cells sorted from PBMCs, collected on the day of the first yellow fever vaccination. These receptors were obtained from a man aged 18 to 30 who received the YFV17D yellow fever vaccine.

This clonotype was recorded many times. The chain uses TRBV4-3 and TRBJ2-3; TRBD2 might be the D (5 bases). The germline gives CDR1 LGHNA, CDR2 YSLEER. This CDR3 is 15 amino acids long. Trimming took 0 bases from V and 1 from J, leaving 8 bases between them. Written as DNA, the CDR3 is TGCGCCAGCAGCCAAGATGCGAGGGGCACAGATACGCAGTATTTT. Translating it yields CASSQDARGTDTQYF.

This chain links TRBV3-1 with TRBJ2-1; D perhaps matches TRBD2 (6 bases). The CDR3 is 12 amino acids. The V and J ends lost 6 bases and 7 bases respectively, with 10 bases between them. Germline CDR1 and CDR2: LGHDT and YNNKEL (reference sequence). CDR3 in amino acids: CASRAGGNEQFF. The CDR3 DNA reads TGTGCCAGCAGGGCCGGGGGTAATGAGCAGTTCTTC.

This clonotype was seen many times. This chain uses TRBV12-3 or TRBV12-4 with TRBJ2-1, with a weak D call TRBD2 (6 bases). This CDR3 has 14 residues. V lost 6 bases, J lost 5 bases, and 14 bases lay in between. The CDR3 bases are TGTGCCAGCAGCCGTGCGGCGGGGCACAATGAGCAGTTCTTC. Translation: CASSRAAGHNEQFF.

The gene calls are TRBV6-2 or TRBV6-3 and TRBJ1-5; 7 bases agree with TRBD1. The CDR3 has 14 residues. With 4 bases clipped from V and 9 bases from J, the junction kept 9 bases outside the gene matches. Per germline, CDR1 MNHEY and CDR2 SVGEGT. This CDR3 is CASSLGRRQGPQHF. CDR3 nucleotide sequence: TGTGCCAGCAGTTTGGGCAGACGACAGGGGCCCCAGCATTTT.

This clonotype was counted at least ten times. The chain couples TRBV5-6 to TRBJ2-7; D is possibly TRBD1 (5 bases). The CDR3 is made up of 14 amino acids. Germline values: CDR1 SGHDT, CDR2 YYEEEE. V shed 4 bases and J shed 5 bases, with 16 bases lying between them. In DNA form, the CDR3 reads TGTGCCAGCAGCCGGACACCCCGTCCCGACGAGCAGTACTTC. Its protein product is CASSRTPRPDEQYF.

This chain links TRBV12-3 or TRBV12-4 with TRBJ2-7; D is undetermined. This CDR3 comprises 14 residues. The CDR3 region is CTCSLSPNYYEQYF. CDR3 DNA: TGTACCTGCAGTTTATCCCCTAACTACTACGAGCAGTACTTC.

This chain uses TRBV19 with TRBJ2-5, with 11 bases lining up with TRBD2. Unmatched junction bases numbered 6, after V lost 5 bases and J lost 4 bases. This CDR3 comprises 15 residues. Germline loops: CDR1 LNHDA, CDR2 SQIVND (reference sequence). CDR3 DNA sequence: TGTGCCAGTAGTCCGAGACTAGCGGGGATAGAGACCCAGTACTTC. Translating gives CASSPRLAGIETQYF.

The rearrangement uses TRBV5-5 and TRBJ2-7; the D gene is possibly TRBD1 (6 bases). Per the germline V gene, CDR1 is SGHKS and CDR2 is YYEKEE (reference sequence). Trimming cost V 10 bases and J 3 bases, with 17 bases left between them. The CDR3 length is 13 residues. Here the CDR3 DNA reads TGTGCCCTTCAGGGGAAAATTCTCTACGAGCAGTACGTC. This translates into CALQGKILYEQYV.

Ten or more counts support this clonotype. V gene TRBV10-3 combines with J gene TRBJ2-7, with 9 bases aligning to TRBD2. Per germline, CDR1 ENHRY and CDR2 SYGVKD. Unmatched junction bases numbered 11, after V lost 4 bases and J lost 4 bases. The CDR3 runs 16 residues. In DNA form, the CDR3 reads TGTGCCATCAGTGGGACAGATGGACTAGCGTCGTACGAGCAGTACTTC. Protein sequence: CAISGTDGLASYEQYF.

The sample holds a few counts of this clonotype. This chain uses TRBV18 with TRBJ1-2; D unclear. The CDR3 covers 12 residues. CDR1 and CDR2 from the germline V gene are KGHSH and LQKENI. V lost 8 bases to trimming and J lost 3 bases, with 10 bases between them. The CDR3 here is CASVDGDYGYTF. The DNA of the CDR3 is TGTGCCAGCGTGGACGGGGACTATGGCTACACCTTC.

This clonotype was counted ten times or more. The rearrangement links TRBV11-1 to TRBJ1-4, with 9 bases that match TRBD1. The germline V gene encodes CDR1 SGHAT and CDR2 FQDESV (reference sequence). The V and J ends lost 5 bases and 3 bases, in that order; junction bases with no gene match: 16. The CDR3 covers 19 residues. The CDR3: CASSRNTGGTGSANEKLFF. DNA of the CDR3: TGTGCCAGCAGCCGAAATACAGGCGGGACAGGGAGTGCTAATGAAAAACTGTTTTTT.

The chain has TRBV4-1 and TRBJ2-4, with a weak D call TRBD1 (6 bases). V lost 3 bases to trimming and J lost 1 base, with 16 bases between them. The CDR3 is made up of 17 amino acids. The germline V gene encodes CDR1 MGHRA and CDR2 YSYEKL. The DNA of the CDR3 is TGCGCCAGCAGCCAGGCCTTTACAGGGTCCGCCAAAAACATTCAGTACTTC. It specifies CASSQAFTGSAKNIQYF.

The chain is built from TRBV20-1 and TRBJ1-4; maybe TRBD1 (6 bases). Trimming left V 5 bases short and J 8 bases short, with 18 bases between. Looked up from germline, CDR1 is DFQATT and CDR2 is SNEGSKA (reference sequence). CDR3 length: 14 residues. CDR3 DNA sequence: TGCAGTGCTGGGCCTCGGGGGGCACGAGAAAAACTGTTTTTT. It is translated as CSAGPRGAREKLFF.

The CDR3 reads CASSLDGNRGNQPQHF. CDR3 nucleotide sequence: TGTGCCAGCAGCTTGGACGGTAACAGGGGCAATCAGCCCCAGCATTTT. The gene calls are TRBV5-4 and TRBJ1-5, with D possibly TRBD1 on 6 matching bases. The CDR3 sequence is 16 residues long. Germline V gene data show CDR1 as SGHNT and CDR2 as YYREEE (reference sequence). Trimming removed 0 bases at V and 2 bases at J, with 12 bases between.

In this sample, this clonotype turned up a few times. V usage is TRBV12-3 or TRBV12-4 and J usage is TRBJ2-2; 8 nucleotides match TRBD1. With 7 bases clipped from V and 5 bases from J, the junction kept 18 bases outside the gene matches. The CDR3 covers 18 residues. DNA for the CDR3: TGTGCCAGCATCCCCTGGCGCCGGACAGGGATAAAGACCGGGGAGCTGTTTTTT. The encoded protein is CASIPWRRTGIKTGELFF.

In this sample, this clonotype turned up many times. The V gene is TRBV6-6, the J gene TRBJ2-5; D is unresolved. Trimming took 2 bases from V and 3 from J, leaving 4 bases between them. The CDR3 runs to 12 residues. CDR1 is MNHNY and CDR2 is SVGAGI in the germline V gene (reference sequence). The CDR3: CASSYIKETQYF. The CDR3, as DNA: TGTGCCAGCAGTTACATAAAAGAGACCCAGTACTTC.

This clonotype turned up a few times. The V gene is TRBV5-1, the J gene TRBJ2-5; D is ambiguous. The germline V and J ends were trimmed by 0 bases and 4 bases, with 7 bases remaining between them. Per the germline V gene, CDR1 is SGHRS and CDR2 is YFSETQ. CDR3 length: 13 residues. The CDR3 loop reads CASSLAWGETQYF. The DNA of the CDR3 is TGCGCCAGCAGCTTGGCCTGGGGAGAGACCCAGTACTTC.